This T cell receptor (beta chain) was documented in a study of blood T cells in healthy people across ages. Whole-study results and caveats: Higher diversity, along with more naive CD4+ cells, distinguished long-lived donors from aged donors. Total diversity from one million sequenced T cells was likely underestimated. TCR beta diversity correlated strongly with naive T cell percentage.

Of note for this clonotype: The antigen remains unidentified.

The CDR3 runs to 17 residues. Between the trimmed V and J ends, which lost 0 bases and 2 bases, there was a span of 17 bases. In germline, CDR1 is MNHEY, CDR2 SVGEGT. With each sample, at least 5 micrograms of total RNA were extracted. The second PCR ran roughly 7 to 12 cycles with a sample-barcoded 5' primer and J-beta primers. TCRdb re-derived calls from the 5' RACE reads in MiXCR, one entry per CDR3 protein. The data show hundreds of thousands of distinct CDR3 sequences, with approximately 52% seen just once and around 49% held by the top ten. Sequencing was performed on blood. This TCR derives from a man between 60 and 75 years old in good health. V usage is TRBV6-2 or TRBV6-3 and J usage is TRBJ2-7, with D unclear. The CDR3 loop is CASSYSMALDGPYEQYF. CDR3 DNA: TGTGCCAGCAGTTACTCGATGGCCTTGGACGGCCCCTACGAGCAGTACTTC.